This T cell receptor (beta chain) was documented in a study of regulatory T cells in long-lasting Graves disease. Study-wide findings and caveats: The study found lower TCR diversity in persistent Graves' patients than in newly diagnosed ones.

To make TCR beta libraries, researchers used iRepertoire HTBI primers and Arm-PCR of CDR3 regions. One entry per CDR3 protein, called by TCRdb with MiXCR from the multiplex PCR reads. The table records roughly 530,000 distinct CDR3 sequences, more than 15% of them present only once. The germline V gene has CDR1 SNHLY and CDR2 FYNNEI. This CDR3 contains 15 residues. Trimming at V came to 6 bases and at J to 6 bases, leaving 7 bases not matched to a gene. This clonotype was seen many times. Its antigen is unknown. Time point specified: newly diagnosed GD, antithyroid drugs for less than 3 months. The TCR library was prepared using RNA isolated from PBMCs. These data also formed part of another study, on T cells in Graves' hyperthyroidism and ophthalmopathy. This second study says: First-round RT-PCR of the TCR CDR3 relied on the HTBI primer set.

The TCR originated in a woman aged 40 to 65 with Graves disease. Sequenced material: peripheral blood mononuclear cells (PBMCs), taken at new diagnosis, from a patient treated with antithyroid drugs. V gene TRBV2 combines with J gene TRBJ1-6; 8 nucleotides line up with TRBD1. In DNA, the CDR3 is TGTGCCAGCAGGGACAGGGACACACCTAATTCACCCCTCCACTTT. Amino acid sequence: CASRDRDTPNSPLHF.